This passage covers 21 T cell receptor beta chains from one sample sequenced in a study of radiation and T cells in renal cell carcinoma. As to time point: blood 4 weeks post-SBRT, at nephrectomy. Described treatment: 15 Gy SBRT to primary tumor, nephrectomy 4 weeks later. The data were produced by immunoSEQ multiplex PCR, yet TCRdb's version contains in-frame clones alone and is incomplete. The table records about 83,000 clones, around four fifths of them present only once. This sample comprised blood, obtained from a patient whose treatment included radiotherapy and nephrectomy. All receptors come from an older woman with renal cell carcinoma.

The chain employs TRBV9 and TRBJ2-4; 8 positions match TRBD2. The germline CDR1 and CDR2 sequences are SGDLS and YYNGEE. This CDR3 has 15 amino acids. The V gene end was trimmed by 4 bases and the J gene end by 5 bases; junction bases not matched to a gene: 8. The CDR3 here is CASSPSGSFQNIQYF. Written as DNA, the CDR3 is TGTGCCAGCAGCCCCAGCGGGAGTTTCCAAAACATTCAGTACTTC.

V gene TRBV6-6 combines with J gene TRBJ2-1; 8 bases align to TRBD1. After removal of 6 bases from V and 10 bases from J, the junction contained 5 bases not matched to a gene. This CDR3 has 12 residues. Germline V CDR1 and CDR2: MNHNY, SVGAGI (reference sequence). CDR3 coding DNA: TGTGCCAGCAGGCGGACAGGGAGAGAGCAGTTCTTC. It is translated as CASRRTGREQFF.

The rearrangement uses TRBV19 and TRBJ1-5, with TRBD1 as a possible D gene (5 bases). The CDR3 loop spans 14 amino acids. Germline loops: CDR1 LNHDA, CDR2 SQIVND (reference sequence). V was pared by 10 bases and J by 1 base, with 14 bases between. CDR3 protein: CANHQRGSNQPQHF. For the CDR3, the DNA is TGTGCCAACCACCAACGGGGGAGCAATCAGCCCCAGCATTTT. Filled out from reference TRBV19 and TRBJ1-5, the complete variable domain reads DGGITQSPKYLFRKEGQNVTLSCEQNLNHDAMYWYRQDPGQGLRLIYYSQIVNDFQKGDIAEGYSVSREKKESFPLTVTSAQKNPTAFYLCANHQRGSNQPQHFGDGTRLSIL.

The V and J genes are TRBV9 and TRBJ2-2, with D possibly being TRBD1 or TRBD2 (5 bases each). This CDR3 contains 15 residues. Germline V lookup: CDR1 SGDLS, CDR2 YYNGEE. V was trimmed by 5 bases and J by 5 bases, leaving 16 bases between them. The CDR3 is CASSPRGAETGELFF. Here the CDR3 DNA reads TGTGCCAGCAGTCCCCGAGGGGCAGAAACCGGGGAGCTGTTTTTT.

CDR3 protein: CASSLVGDSNYEQYF. The CDR3, as DNA: TGCGCCAGCAGCTTGGTTGGCGACAGCAACTACGAGCAGTACTTC. The V call is TRBV5-1, the J call TRBJ2-7, with D perhaps TRBD1 (5 bases). The CDR3 length is 15 residues. Germline CDR1 is SGHRS and CDR2 is YFSETQ. V lost 0 bases and J lost 3, with 13 bases in between.

The CDR3 region is CASSGTLANYGYTF. The DNA of the CDR3 is TGTGCCAGTTCCGGGACACTAGCTAACTATGGCTACACCTTC. The rearrangement uses TRBV19 and TRBJ1-2; TRBD1 is a possible D gene (6 bases). CDR3 length equals 14 residues. Germline V gene lookup returns CDR1 LNHDA and CDR2 SQIVND (reference sequence). Trimming took off 8 bases at V and 0 bases at J, with 13 bases between the two ends.

The chain couples TRBV18 to TRBJ2-7, with 9 bases identical to TRBD1. This CDR3 is 15 amino acids long. The germline CDR1 and CDR2 sequences are KGHSH and LQKENI. V was clipped by 0 bases and J by 1 base; unmatched bases: 1. CDR3 loop: CASSPPTGGSYEQYF. In nucleotides, the CDR3 is TGTGCCAGCTCACCACCGACAGGGGGTTCCTACGAGCAGTACTTC. The complete variable domain, with remaining parts taken from reference TRBV18 and TRBJ2-7, reads NAGVMQNPRHLVRRRGQEARLRCSPMKGHSHVYWYRQLPEEGLKFMVYLQKENIIDESGMPKERFSAEFPKEGPSILRIQQVVRGDSAAYFCASSPPTGGSYEQYFGPGTRLTVT.

This clone is labeled medium-sized. V usage is TRBV27 and J usage is TRBJ1-1; D ambiguous. CDR3 length equals 13 residues. Germline V gene sequence: CDR1 MNHEY, CDR2 SMNVEV (reference sequence). The V gene lost 4 bases and the J gene lost 2 bases, with 8 bases spanning the gap. For the CDR3, the DNA is TGTGCCAGCAGTTCTCAGTCCAACACTGAAGCTTTCTTT. Amino acids: CASSSQSNTEAFF.

DNA for the CDR3: TGTGCCAGCAGTTACTCGGGGGGGGACTCTGGAAACACCATATATTTT. Its protein is CASSYSGGDSGNTIYF. The V and J genes are TRBV6-5 and TRBJ1-3; possible D gene TRBD1, 5 bases. Germline loops: CDR1 MNHEY, CDR2 SVGAGI. The CDR3 spans 16 residues. The V gene lost 0 bases and the J gene lost 0 bases, with 9 bases spanning the gap.

The chain is built from TRBV6-5 and TRBJ2-5, with D maybe TRBD1 (5 bases). The CDR3 is 14 amino acids. Germline loops: CDR1 MNHEY, CDR2 SVGAGI. The V end lost 6 bases, the J end lost 2 bases, and 13 bases lay between the germline ends. CDR3 coding DNA: TGTGCCAGCAGGCCTTCAGGGTTACAAGAGACCCAGTACTTC. This gives the protein CASRPSGLQETQYF.

The rearrangement links TRBV5-1 to TRBJ2-5; D is possibly TRBD1 (5 bases). CDR1 and CDR2 (germline): SGHRS, YFSETQ. The CDR3 sequence is 15 residues long. Trimming stripped 0 bases from V and 4 bases from J, with 13 bases between. CDR3 DNA: TGCGCCAGCAGCTTGGCAGGCAGCCAGGGAGAGACCCAGTACTTC. It yields the protein CASSLAGSQGETQYF.

There are a few counts of this clone. The V call is TRBV7-9, the J call TRBJ2-1; D unclear. Germline V CDR1 and CDR2: SEHNR, FQNEAQ (reference sequence). V was pared by 6 bases and J by 4 bases, with 4 bases between. CDR3 length: 11 amino acids. Here the CDR3 reads CASRKYNEQFF. The CDR3 DNA reads TGTGCCAGCAGAAAATACAATGAGCAGTTCTTC. Using reference TRBV7-9 and TRBJ2-1 for the parts outside the CDR3, the full variable domain is DTGVSQNPRHKITKRGQNVTFRCDPISEHNRLYWYRQTLGQGPEFLTYFQNEAQLEKSRLLSDRFSAERPKGSFSTLEIQRTEQGDSAMYLCASRKYNEQFFGPGTRLTVL.

Only one count was recorded for this clone. The rearrangement uses TRBV7-3 and TRBJ2-5; 11 bases fit TRBD2. CDR3 length: 17 amino acids. V shed 2 bases and J 6 bases; nucleotides not matched to a gene: 11. CDR1 is SGHTA, CDR2 FQGTGA, per germline. CDR3 loop: CASSLWVSGGAGKTQYF. CDR3 nucleotide sequence: TGTGCCAGCAGCTTATGGGTTAGCGGGGGGGCCGGAAAGACCCAGTACTTC.

The rearrangement uses TRBV7-2 and TRBJ1-2; TRBD1 matches at 7 bases. J was trimmed by 2 bases and V by 1 base; bases with no gene match: 4. The length of the CDR3 is 15 residues. Germline loops: CDR1 SGHTA, CDR2 FQGNSA. The CDR3 DNA reads TGTGCCAGCAGCTTAGACAGGGGAAGGAACTATGGCTACACCTTC. This encodes CASSLDRGRNYGYTF.

V and J are TRBV19 and TRBJ1-1, with D possibly being TRBD1 (6 bases). Trimming shortened V by 5 bases and J by 3 bases, and 13 bases separated the two germline ends. CDR1 LNHDA and CDR2 SQIVND come from the germline V gene (reference sequence). The CDR3 extends over 14 amino acids. The CDR3 spells CASSSGQLDTEAFF. CDR3 nucleotides: TGTGCCAGTAGTTCCGGACAGCTGGACACTGAAGCTTTCTTT. The full variable domain, completed using reference TRBV19 and TRBJ1-1, is DGGITQSPKYLFRKEGQNVTLSCEQNLNHDAMYWYRQDPGQGLRLIYYSQIVNDFQKGDIAEGYSVSREKKESFPLTVTSAQKNPTAFYLCASSSGQLDTEAFFGQGTRLTVV.

The rearrangement joins TRBV19 to TRBJ2-7; 7 bases are shared with TRBD1. There are 14 residues in the CDR3. CDR1 is LNHDA and CDR2 is SQIVND in the germline V gene (reference sequence). The V gene end was trimmed by 5 bases and the J gene end by 3 bases; junction bases not matched to a gene: 7. The CDR3 DNA reads as TGTGCCAGTAGTTTCGACAGGGAAGACTACGAGCAGTACTTC. As protein: CASSFDREDYEQYF.

CDR3 residues: CASSIGDQRRLTYEQYF. Written as DNA, the CDR3 is TGCGCCAGCAGCATCGGGGACCAGCGTCGATTAACCTACGAGCAGTACTTC. The chain has TRBV5-1 and TRBJ2-7; possibly TRBD1 or TRBD2 for D (5 bases each). V lost 4 bases and J lost 2, with 22 bases in between. There are 17 residues in the CDR3. CDR1 is SGHRS, CDR2 YFSETQ, per germline.

The V and J genes are TRBV5-1 and TRBJ2-2; TRBD1 matches at 7 bases. This CDR3 has 16 amino acids. J was trimmed by 3 bases and V by 4 bases; bases with no gene match: 9. The germline V gene has CDR1 SGHRS and CDR2 YFSETQ. The CDR3 DNA reads as TGCGCCAGCAGCGGGGGACAGATGCTCTACACCGGGGAGCTGTTTTTT. Translating it yields CASSGGQMLYTGELFF.

V gene TRBV4-1 combines with J gene TRBJ1-1; 9 bases line up with TRBD1. J was trimmed by 0 bases and V by 4 bases; bases with no gene match: 6. The CDR3 loop spans 16 amino acids. Germline assignment: CDR1 MGHRA and CDR2 YSYEKL. The CDR3 DNA follows: TGCGCCAGCAGCCCCGAAGGGACAGGGCTGAACACTGAAGCTTTCTTT. Its translation is CASSPEGTGLNTEAFF.

This clone was seen just once. In the same sample, other DNA sequences code for this CDR3. This rearrangement joins TRBV6-6 to TRBJ2-7; D possibly matches TRBD1 or TRBD2 (6 bases each). The CDR3 runs 15 residues. Germline lookup yields CDR1 MNHNY and CDR2 SVGAGI (reference sequence). V was trimmed by 4 bases and J by 5 bases, leaving 18 bases between them. DNA of the CDR3: TGTGCCAGCAGTTGGAGCGCCGGGGGCCACAACGAGCAGTACTTC. Translating gives CASSWSAGGHNEQYF.

The gene calls are TRBV28 and TRBJ1-5, with a possible D match to TRBD1 (5 bases). The CDR3 extends over 14 amino acids. The germline V gene encodes CDR1 MDHEN and CDR2 SYDVKM. V was trimmed by 7 bases and J by 7 bases, leaving 17 bases between them. CDR3 coding DNA: TGTGCCAGCACTCCCACGCAGGGCTGGCAGCCCCAGCATTTT. Its protein product is CASTPTQGWQPQHF. Filled out from reference TRBV28 and TRBJ1-5, the complete variable domain reads DVKVTQSSRYLVKRTGEKVFLECVQDMDHENMFWYRQDPGLGLRLIYFSYDVKMKEKGDIPEGYSVSREKKERFSLILESASTNQTSMYLCASTPTQGWQPQHFGDGTRLSIL.